The source of this T cell receptor (beta chain) is a study of CD8 T cells in ankylosing spondylitis. TCRdb independently ran MiXCR on the 5' RACE reads; one entry per CDR3 protein. The sample shows 500,000 to 650,000 distinct CDR3 sequences, over 4% of them seen only once. The CDR3 sequence is 12 residues long. This clonotype showed up many times. Its matching antigen is unknown. Compared with germline, one end of the junction differs, possibly owing to a read error. The study, taken as a whole, reports: Characteristic, it appeared, of ankylosing spondylitis blood was a TCR beta motif of eight highly homologous variants.

Input material: blood, either unsorted or a sorted T cell fraction (not recorded which). V is TRBV12-3 or TRBV12-4 and J is TRBJ1-2; the D gene is possibly TRBD1 (5 bases). The receptor comes from a male donor with ankylosing spondylitis. CDR3 protein: CASSLEQADLSF. In DNA form, the CDR3 reads TGTGCCAGCAGTTTAGAACAGGCGGACCTCTCCTTC.